One sample yielded the 4 T cell receptor beta chains listed below, sequenced in a study of CD8+CD57+ T cells in acquired aplastic anemia. Both TCR beta VDJ combination and CDR3 sequence profiling were carried out. Genomic DNA was the template for this profiling. TCRdb recomputed calls from the reads with MiXCR, one row per CDR3 protein. The data show some 170,000 distinct CDR3 sequences, 55% to 65% seen once. All patients picked for sequencing had shown, by flow cytometry, an expansion of CD8+CD57+ cells. Specimen: sorted CD4+, CD8+, or CD8+CD57+ T cells (not recorded which) from PBMCs. These receptors came from a human donor with aplastic anemia.

CDR3: CSARESQTSNQPQHF. CDR3 nucleotide sequence: TGCAGTGCTAGGGAATCACAAACTTCCAATCAGCCCCAGCATTTT. J is TRBJ1-5 and V is TRBV20-1; D remains unclear. Germline CDR1 DFQATT, CDR2 SNEGSKA (reference sequence). V lost 3 bases, J lost 3 bases, and 15 bases lay in between. This CDR3 contains 15 residues.

The chain combines TRBV11-2 with TRBJ2-5, with 7 nucleotides matching TRBD1. The J segment lost 5 bases and the V segment lost 5 bases, leaving 5 bases of the junction unmatched. The germline V gene has CDR1 SGHAT and CDR2 FQNNGV. The CDR3 is 13 residues long. The CDR3 bases are TGTGCCAGCAGCATACAGGGGATGGAGACCCAGTACTTC. Translating it yields CASSIQGMETQYF.

This clonotype was picked up one time. The CDR3 reads CASSGQLSGNTIYF. The CDR3 DNA follows: TGTGCCAGCAGTGGACAGCTATCTGGAAACACCATATATTTT. The chain couples TRBV2 to TRBJ1-3, with D perhaps TRBD1 (5 bases). There are 14 residues in the CDR3. Germline CDR1 is SNHLY and CDR2 is FYNNEI. V dropped 4 bases and J dropped 1 base, with 8 bases sitting between them.

A few counts support this clonotype. This chain connects TRBV10-2 to TRBJ1-1; D is undetermined. CDR1 is WSHSY and CDR2 is SAAADI in the germline V gene. CDR3 length equals 13 residues. The germline V and J ends were trimmed by 6 bases and 0 bases, with 8 bases remaining between them. CDR3 DNA: TGCGCCAGCAGAATACAGATGAACACTGAAGCTTTCTTT. Translated, it gives CASRIQMNTEAFF.